This TCR beta chain derives from a study of shared clonotypes between healthy human individuals (dated by TCRdb to 2020 to 2021). Concerning the study at large: A couple of women and a few men aged 18 to 49 years were included in the cohort. Between about 0.94 and 8.9 billion PBMCs per donor were obtained by leukapheresis. To increase sequencing depth and limit assay-specific biases, different laboratories used diverse techniques to prepare libraries and sequence TCR repertoires. To estimate repertoire size and how much clonotype sharing occurs between individuals, the study deeply sequenced the blood TCR repertoires of about 5 healthy adults. For each donor, CD4 naive and CD4 memory were each given three plates, CD8 naive was given two plates, and CD8 memory was given one plate. On the study overall, not on this receptor specifically: Larger estimated clonotype richness was generally found for naive subsets than for memory subsets. Sampling was restricted to blood, and TCR repertoires in tissues likely differ from the TCR repertoires found in blood. Pairwise subsampling indicated that sequencing depth was expected to affect the degree of clonotype sharing among donors. Even with the large sequencing depth, rarefaction of the sorted-subset datasets indicated that sequencing was incomplete. About 5% of naive CD4, around 4% of naive CD8, roughly 2.4% of memory CD4, and less than 0.45% of memory CD8 clonotypes were shared across four donors. Higher generation probabilities were observed for clonotypes shared by all four sorted-subset donors than for non-shared clonotypes. The genetic and exposure-history diversity represented was limited by the small number of donors.

Using the deep immunoSEQ assay, TCR CDR3 regions were amplified from genomic DNA by multiplex PCR. Extracted genomic DNA from each cell subset was spread evenly across all wells of several immunoSEQ 96-well plates, with each plate serving as a replicate. For sorted subsets, about 200 ng genomic DNA, equal to 30,000 or so T cell genomes, was loaded into each replicate PCR. The purified libraries were quantified using a Qubit 3.0 fluorometer, sized with a Bioanalyzer 2100, and then quantified again using the KAPA Library Quantification kit. Every immunoSEQ 96-well plate was sequenced on a dedicated single-read 150-cycle Illumina NextSeq 550 flow cell. Concerning the study's data processing: Because the immunoSEQ output held only junctional sequences and lacked quality scores, the filtering could not match the filtering applied to full-length reads. Sequences were annotated with PyIR, a Python wrapper for IgBLAST v1.9, and V/J genes and CDR3 were assigned using IMGT germline references. Reads with weak V/J assignments (E-value above 1e-6), missing CDR3, stop codons, out-of-frame junctions, or ambiguous translated residues were removed. A V3J clonotype was defined by an identical inferred V gene, J gene, and CDR3 amino acid sequence. To compute the percentage overlap between repertoires, the number of shared unique clonotypes was divided by the size of the smaller repertoire. Three approaches were used to assess repertoire richness: RTK rarefaction, the Chao1 estimator, and Recon v2.1 estimates of unobserved clonotypes. OLGA was used to compute generation probabilities for all TCRbeta clonotypes that the gDNA method yielded from a few donors. TCRdb stores this immuneACCESS table with in-frame sequences only. Part of the clones is absent; in the studies checked, under half of the shortfall reflects unresolved V genes, and no reason is known for the rest. That table supplies the V and J calls and clone size; D and trimming were determined from the DNA. Recorded for this sample are fewer than 3 million clones; 85% to 95% of them occurred a single time. The ten top clones hold around 0.38% of the sample.

The V and J ends are trimmed by 6 bases and 8 bases, leaving 16 bases between them. For CDR1 and CDR2, the germline V gene lists LGHNT and FRNRAP. The CDR3 measures 13 amino acids from cysteine to phenylalanine. CDR3 DNA only is kept here, 39 bases in frame from base 1. This clone has just one count. Its antigen is not yet known. No much larger clone exists at a distance of one base, and base qualities are not known. Healthy HIV-negative adults with no recently reported acute infections or vaccinations were included as donors. All donors were Caucasian adults living in Nashville, Tennessee, USA. Magnetic negative selection was used to enrich CD4+ T cells, after which naive cells were positively selected on CD45RA and the negative fraction became the memory subset. After blood collection by leukapheresis, PBMCs were isolated using Ficoll-Histopaque density gradient centrifugation and then cryopreserved in the vapor phase of liquid nitrogen. Analytical flow cytometry was used to check the purity and quantity of every magnetically sorted T cell population. From each sorted fraction, genomic DNA was isolated and quantified by UV absorbance on a Nanodrop 2000c.

This receptor was identified in a man younger than 35 in good health. Some clones in this sample may be carry-over from other donors' samples. Sequencing used naive CD4+ T cells from PBMCs. The sample's cell subset or site label, decoded: CD45RA+ positively selected. The sequence is built from TRBV12-5 and TRBJ1-2; TRBD1 is perhaps the D gene, given 6 matching bases. The CDR3 reads as follows: CASGIQGIYGYTF. The DNA reads as follows: TGTGCTAGTGGCATACAGGGAATTTACGGCTACACCTTC.